This TCR beta chain is from a study of T cells in Graves' hyperthyroidism and ophthalmopathy. At the level of the study: Once the initial diagnosis was made, peripheral blood was obtained before any treatment.

Regarding the study as a whole: Before onset, ophthalmopathy was predicted by the model a median about six months earlier.

The TCR beta CDR3 regions underwent amplification using RNA transcripts as the source. During a first-round RT-PCR of the TCR CDR3, the HTBI primer set was used. From the multiplex PCR reads, TCRdb called clonotypes with MiXCR, one entry per CDR3 protein. This sample has some 150,000 distinct CDR3 sequences; 22% occur once, and the top ten carry around 70%. Aged 18 to 65, the patients had hyperthyroidism that was newly diagnosed and had lasted under 2 months. In making diagnoses, clinical symptoms, serum thyroxine and TRAb, thyroid ultrasound and orbital computed tomography were all used. Trimming shortened V by 2 bases and J by 2 bases, and 9 bases separated the two germline ends. In germline, CDR1 is KGHSH, CDR2 LQKENI. The CDR3 loop spans 14 amino acids. This clonotype was detected ten times or more. Its matching antigen is unknown.

Sample: blood. This chain connects TRBV18 to TRBJ1-2; D is unclear. The origin of this receptor is a woman in her forties or fifties with Graves' hyperthyroidism that later progressed to Graves' ophthalmopathy. The CDR3 spells CASSPEVGNYGYTF. CDR3 nucleotides: TGTGCCAGCTCACCAGAGGTGGGGAACTATGGCTACACCTTC.